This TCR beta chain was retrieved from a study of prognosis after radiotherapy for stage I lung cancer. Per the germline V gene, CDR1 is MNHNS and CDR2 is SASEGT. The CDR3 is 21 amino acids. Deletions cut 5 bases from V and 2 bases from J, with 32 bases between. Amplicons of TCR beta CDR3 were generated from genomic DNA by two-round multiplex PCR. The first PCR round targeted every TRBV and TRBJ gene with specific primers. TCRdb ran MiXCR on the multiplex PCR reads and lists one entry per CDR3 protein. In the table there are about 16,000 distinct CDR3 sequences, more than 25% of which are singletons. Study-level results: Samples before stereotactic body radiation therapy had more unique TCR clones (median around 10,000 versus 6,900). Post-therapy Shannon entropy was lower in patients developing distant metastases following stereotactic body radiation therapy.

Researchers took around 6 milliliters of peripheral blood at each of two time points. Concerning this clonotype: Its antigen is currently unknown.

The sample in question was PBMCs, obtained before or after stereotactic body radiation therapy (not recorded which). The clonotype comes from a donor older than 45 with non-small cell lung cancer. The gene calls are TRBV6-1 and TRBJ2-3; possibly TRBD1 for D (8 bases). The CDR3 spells CASSRYGGGRQGTSITDTQYF. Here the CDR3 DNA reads TGTGCCAGCAGTAGATATGGGGGGGGGCGACAGGGGACCTCAATCACAGATACGCAGTATTTT.